These T cell receptor beta chains were read from a single sample in a study of graft-versus-host responses after intestinal transplantation. Here immunoSEQ multiplex PCR was the method, and the copy in TCRdb shows in-frame clones only, minus some. The data contain 99,000 or so clones, just under 95% of them singletons. Their antigens remain unidentified. The source was unstimulated CD8+ T cells sorted from spleen or lymph node cells, collected before transplant. The receptors here all came from a human donor who was the organ donor for an intestinal transplant. CDR3s include the opening cysteine and the closing phenylalanine or tryptophan. Fields, in order: J gene, V gene, D gene, CDR3 protein. The D gene is left open where the match is weak.

TRBJ2-7,TRBV30,NA,CAWTRGGLLGSYEQYF
TRBJ1-2,TRBV7-7,TRBD1,CASSAGTANYGYTF
TRBJ1-2,TRBV25-1,NA,CASSDSERLYGYTF
TRBJ1-4,TRBV5-1,TRBD1,CASSKGTGGNEKLFF
TRBJ1-3,TRBV11-2,NA,CASSLDHTGGNTIYF
TRBJ2-1,TRBV7-6,NA,CASSLVDMNEQFF
TRBJ1-2,TRBV10-3,TRBD1,CAIHRGLNYGYTF
TRBJ1-1,TRBV6-6,TRBD1,CASIYDRAAFF
TRBJ1-2,TRBV7-9,NA,CASSPPGQPYYGYTF
TRBJ2-7,TRBV7-3,NA,CRHRVNVRSYEQYF
TRBJ1-5,TRBV28,TRBD1,CASSVLGGGQPQHF
TRBJ1-2,TRBV16,TRBD1,CASSQGTGDGPNYGYTF
TRBJ2-1,TRBV9,NA,CASSRGIGSSLGYNEQFF